Listed below are T cell receptor beta chains from one sample, sequenced in a study of blood T cell repertoires in COVID-19. Assay: immunoSEQ multiplex PCR; the TCRdb copy retains only in-frame clones and omits some. Of about 340,000 clones listed, about 83% are singletons. The sample taken for sequencing was peripheral blood. These receptors were collected from a man aged 25-40 years with active or convalescent COVID-19. Both conserved end residues are part of each CDR3. The order of the fields is V gene, CDR3 protein.

V: TRBV3-1/TRBV3-2
CDR3: CASSSTGWDGYTF

V: TRBV18
CDR3: CASSPNDRGNGYTF

V: TRBV24-1
CDR3: CATSDLHREGGSSLAHEQYF

V: TRBV19
CDR3: CASRPGLSTDTQYF

V: TRBV10-2
CDR3: CASSPDRENLEAFF

V: TRBV29-1
CDR3: CSGAEQYF

V: TRBV7-2
CDR3: CASSLRTSRTYEQYF

V: TRBV27
CDR3: CASSTDRLNQPQHF

V: TRBV6-2/TRBV6-3
CDR3: CASSYPPGTGEWLEQYF

V: TRBV4-1
CDR3: CASSQDSTGRTEAFF

V: TRBV19
CDR3: CASSPRTGRNYGYTF

V: TRBV19
CDR3: CASSLIGVREEPQHF

V: TRBV7-2
CDR3: CASSLVQFSGTEAFF

V: TRBV5-1
CDR3: CASSGGQGREQYF

V: TRBV15
CDR3: CATSRGGGGPYEQYF

V: TRBV29-1
CDR3: CSVWDRVKYEQYF

V: TRBV19
CDR3: CASSPKGWAKNIQYF

V: TRBV5-1
CDR3: CASSLVGGGEKLFF

V: TRBV19
CDR3: CASSGGQGSNQPQHF

V: TRBV27
CDR3: CASSLTGASQPQHF

V: TRBV6-5
CDR3: CASSRGTGYEQFF

V: TRBV10-2
CDR3: CASSLAGGEEQFF

V: TRBV4-3
CDR3: CASSQDRQVYNEQFF

V: TRBV4-1
CDR3: CASSLDRSSTGELFF

V: TRBV3-1/TRBV3-2
CDR3: CASSQGGGEGGFYGYTF

V: TRBV29-1
CDR3: CSVEGEDTYEQYF

V: TRBV2
CDR3: CASSVEADTQYF

V: TRBV13
CDR3: CASSRTGGMGANEKLFF

V: TRBV2
CDR3: CASREGTAILYSPLHF

V: TRBV10-3
CDR3: CAISRSGDSYNEQFF

V: TRBV11-2
CDR3: CASSLGQGWDYGYTF

V: TRBV9
CDR3: CASSVLGEPDTGELFF

V: TRBV5-1
CDR3: CASSLTGDRETQYF

V: TRBV6-5
CDR3: CASSYSRDISRQPQHF

V: TRBV12-5
CDR3: CASGGDSPYEQYF

V: TRBV6-5
CDR3: CASSTGVPGANVLTF